The clone carrying this T cell receptor (beta chain) was detected once. Original handling: The assay estimated nucleated cells by amplifying reference gene primers. Measured with immunoSEQ multiplex PCR; TCRdb has only the in-frame clones, and not every one. D and trimming were read from the DNA, whereas the V and J calls and clone size are those reported in that table. Among around 150,000 clones listed, roughly four fifths were seen once. Per the germline V gene, CDR1 is MNHEY and CDR2 is SVGAGI. The CDR3 length is 14 residues. The V and J ends lost 6 bases and 9 bases, in that order; junction bases with no gene match: 11. These data originate in a study of blood T cell repertoires in COVID-19. Study overall: PBMCs, B-cell-depleted T cells, or T cells provided the cDNA or gDNA that made up the material.

The chain links TRBV6-5 to TRBJ1-5; 7 bases fit TRBD1. The sequenced sample consisted of peripheral blood. This receptor was taken from a woman older than 75 with acute or convalescent COVID-19. CDR3 sequence: CASREGAAAGPQHF. CDR3 DNA sequence: TGTGCCAGCAGAGAGGGGGCAGCGGCGGGGCCCCAGCATTTT.